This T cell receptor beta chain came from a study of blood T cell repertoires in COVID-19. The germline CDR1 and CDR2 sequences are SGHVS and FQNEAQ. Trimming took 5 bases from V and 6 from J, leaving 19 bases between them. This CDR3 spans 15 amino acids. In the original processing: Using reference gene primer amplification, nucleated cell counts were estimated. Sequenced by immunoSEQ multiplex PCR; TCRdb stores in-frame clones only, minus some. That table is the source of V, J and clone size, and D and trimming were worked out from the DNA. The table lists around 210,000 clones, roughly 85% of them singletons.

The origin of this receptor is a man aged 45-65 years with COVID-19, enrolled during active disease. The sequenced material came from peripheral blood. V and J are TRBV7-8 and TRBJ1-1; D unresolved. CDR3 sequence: CASSQTRILPPEAFF. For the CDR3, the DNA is TGTGCCAGCAGCCAAACTAGGATCCTCCCCCCTGAAGCTTTCTTT.